What follows is one TCR beta chain and its context. The antigen it recognizes is unknown. There are no base qualities to consult, and no much larger clone falls within one base. This entry comes from a study of cytomegalovirus exposure and HLA in healthy donors (dated 2017 in TCRdb). About the investigation overall: A later analysis indicated that the 120 or so validation repertoires were generated on the platform also employed for the approximately 700 repertoires of the first cohort. To predict cytomegalovirus infection status, the study combined high-throughput TCR immunosequencing, statistical association of individual TCRs with disease status, and machine learning. The aim of the study was to test whether cataloging public T cell receptors could identify signatures of past pathogen exposure. Along with the roughly 670-subject first cohort, a separate validation cohort of over a hundred different subjects was used.

Library creation used the immunoSEQ multiplex PCR assay. The paper's processing steps were these. A statistical classification framework was built for diagnosing cytomegalovirus status from the catalog of TCR beta chain sequences. TCRdb carries this immuneACCESS record with in-frame sequences only. Its versions omit some clonotypes, under half of them owing to an unresolved V gene in the studies checked, with the rest unexplained. From that table come the V and J calls and clone size; the DNA was used to work out D and trimming. In this sample the table shows about 74,000 clones, 94% of which occur a single time. The ten largest make up 1.5% to 1.9% of the sample. Paper-wide results and their limitations: Cytomegalovirus status was reported to be diagnosed by the classifier with high specificity and sensitivity in both the original and validation cohorts. Most TCR sequences were observed very rarely across donors, whereas some public TCRs were present in many individuals. It was suggested by the authors that the approach could potentially be generalized to other disease states and immunological phenotypes. A later analysis found that TCRs clustered in the first cohort also tended to co-occur in the 100 to 150 validation repertoires, with 90% to 95% of cluster scores above 0. The study gave a list of more than 150 TCR beta chains associated with cytomegalovirus. Three of the identified cytomegalovirus-associated TCR beta chains were confirmed in vitro to be specific for cytomegalovirus antigens. A later analysis had no HLA typing for the validation cohort, so co-occurrence there was scored across all 110 or so repertoires.

Separate from the approximately 730-subject first cohort, the validation cohort of about 130 subjects was the group to which the donors belonged. This receptor was obtained from a man between 18 and 35 years old in good health and CMV-seropositive. The sequencing input was PBMCs.

The encoded CDR3 is CASSIATGAYNEQFF. The nucleotides read TGTGCCAGTAGTATAGCGACAGGGGCCTACAATGAGCAGTTCTTC. The rearrangement combines TRBV19 with TRBJ2-1, with 8 middle bases fitting TRBD1. CDR1 LNHDA and CDR2 SQIVND are derived from the germline V gene (reference sequence). Trimming takes 1 base off V and 2 bases off J; junction bases not matched to a gene: 1. From the cysteine up to the phenylalanine, the CDR3 has a length of 15 residues. Just the 45-base CDR3 DNA is kept, in frame starting at base 1.